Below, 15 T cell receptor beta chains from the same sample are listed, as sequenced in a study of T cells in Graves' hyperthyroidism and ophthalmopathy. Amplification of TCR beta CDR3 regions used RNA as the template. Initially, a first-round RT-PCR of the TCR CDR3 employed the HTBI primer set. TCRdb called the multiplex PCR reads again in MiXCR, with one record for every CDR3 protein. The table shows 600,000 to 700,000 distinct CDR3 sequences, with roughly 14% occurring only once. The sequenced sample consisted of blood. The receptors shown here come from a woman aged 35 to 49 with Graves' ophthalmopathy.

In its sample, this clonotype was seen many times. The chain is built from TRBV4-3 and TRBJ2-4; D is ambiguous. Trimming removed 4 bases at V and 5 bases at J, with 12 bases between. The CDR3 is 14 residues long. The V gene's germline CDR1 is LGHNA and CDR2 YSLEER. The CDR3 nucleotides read TGCGCCAGCAGCCCGTTAGGCACAGAAAACATTCAGTACTTC. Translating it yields CASSPLGTENIQYF.

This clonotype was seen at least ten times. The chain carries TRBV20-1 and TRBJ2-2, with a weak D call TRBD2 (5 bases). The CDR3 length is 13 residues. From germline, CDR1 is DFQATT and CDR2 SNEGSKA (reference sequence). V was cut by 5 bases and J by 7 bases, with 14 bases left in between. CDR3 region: CSADRGFDGELFF. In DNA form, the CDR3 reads TGCAGTGCTGACCGGGGTTTCGACGGGGAGCTGTTTTTT.

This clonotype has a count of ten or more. The CDR3, as DNA: TGTGCCAGCAGTCCGCGGGGGGAGGTTTTAGAGCAGTACTTC. Its translation is CASSPRGEVLEQYF. This chain connects TRBV28 to TRBJ2-7, with 8 bases that match TRBD2. V was clipped by 5 bases and J by 7 bases; unmatched bases: 10. The CDR3 sequence is 14 residues long. Germline loops: CDR1 MDHEN, CDR2 SYDVKM.

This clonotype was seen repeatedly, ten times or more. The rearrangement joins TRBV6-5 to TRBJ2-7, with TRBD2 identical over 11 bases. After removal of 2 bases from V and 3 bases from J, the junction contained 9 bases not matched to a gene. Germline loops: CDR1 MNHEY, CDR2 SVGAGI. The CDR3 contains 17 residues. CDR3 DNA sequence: TGTGCCAGCAGTTACGGGGTAGCGGGAGGGGGGCTCTACGAGCAGTACTTC. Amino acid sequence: CASSYGVAGGGLYEQYF.

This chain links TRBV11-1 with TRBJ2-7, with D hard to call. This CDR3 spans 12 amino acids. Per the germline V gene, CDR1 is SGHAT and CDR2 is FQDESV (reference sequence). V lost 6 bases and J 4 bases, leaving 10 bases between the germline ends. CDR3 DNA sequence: TGTGCCAGCAGTCAAATCCAATACGAGCAGTACTTC. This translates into CASSQIQYEQYF. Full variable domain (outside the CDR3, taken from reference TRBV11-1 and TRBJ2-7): EAEVAQSPRYKITEKSQAVAFWCDPISGHATLYWYRQILGQGPELLVQFQDESVVDDSQLPKDRFSAERLKGVDSTLKIQPAELGDSAMYLCASSQIQYEQYFGPGTRLTVT.

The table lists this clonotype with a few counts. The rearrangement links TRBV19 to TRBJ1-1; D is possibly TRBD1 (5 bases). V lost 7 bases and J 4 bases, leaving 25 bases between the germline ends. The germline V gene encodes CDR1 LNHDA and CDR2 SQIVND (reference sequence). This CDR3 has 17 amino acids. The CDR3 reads CASTSSGGGLPGTEAFF. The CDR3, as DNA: TGTGCCAGTACTAGCTCTGGCGGGGGACTTCCGGGCACTGAAGCTTTCTTT.

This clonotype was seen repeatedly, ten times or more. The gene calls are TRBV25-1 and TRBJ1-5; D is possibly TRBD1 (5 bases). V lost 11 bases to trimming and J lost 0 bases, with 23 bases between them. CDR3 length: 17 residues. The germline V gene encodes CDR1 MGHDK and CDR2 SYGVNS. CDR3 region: CALLDQRGRSSNQPQHF. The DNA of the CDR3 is TGTGCCCTCCTTGACCAGCGGGGGAGGAGTAGCAATCAGCCCCAGCATTTT.

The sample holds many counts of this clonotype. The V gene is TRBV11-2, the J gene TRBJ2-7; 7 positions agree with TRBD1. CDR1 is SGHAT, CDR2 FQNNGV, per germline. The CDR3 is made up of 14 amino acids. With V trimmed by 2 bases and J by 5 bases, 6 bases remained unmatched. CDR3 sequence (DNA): TGTGCCAGCAGCTTAAGGTTCGACAGGGACGAGCAGTACTTC. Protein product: CASSLRFDRDEQYF.

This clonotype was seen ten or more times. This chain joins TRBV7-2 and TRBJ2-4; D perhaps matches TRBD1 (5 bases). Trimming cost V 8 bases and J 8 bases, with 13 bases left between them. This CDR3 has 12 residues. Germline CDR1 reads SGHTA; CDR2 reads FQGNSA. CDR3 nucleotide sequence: TGTGCCAGCTCTGGGGAAGGGGACATTCAGTACTTC. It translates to CASSGEGDIQYF.

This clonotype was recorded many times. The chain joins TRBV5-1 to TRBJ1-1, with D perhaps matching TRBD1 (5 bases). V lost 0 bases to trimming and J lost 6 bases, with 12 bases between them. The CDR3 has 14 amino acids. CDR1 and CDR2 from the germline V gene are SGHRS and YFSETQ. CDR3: CASSLEGPEAEAFF. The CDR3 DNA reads TGCGCCAGCAGCTTGGAGGGGCCGGAGGCTGAAGCTTTCTTT.

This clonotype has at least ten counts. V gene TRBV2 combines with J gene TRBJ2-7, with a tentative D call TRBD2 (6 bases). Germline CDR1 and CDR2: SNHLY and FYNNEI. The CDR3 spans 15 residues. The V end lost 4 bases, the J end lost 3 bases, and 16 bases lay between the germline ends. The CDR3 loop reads CASSGENSGDYEQYF. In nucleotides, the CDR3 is TGTGCCAGCAGTGGAGAGAATAGCGGAGACTACGAGCAGTACTTC.

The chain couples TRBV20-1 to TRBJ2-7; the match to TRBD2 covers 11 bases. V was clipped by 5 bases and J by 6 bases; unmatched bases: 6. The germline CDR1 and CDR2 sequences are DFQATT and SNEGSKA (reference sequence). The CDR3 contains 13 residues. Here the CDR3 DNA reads TGCAGTGCTGTAGCGGGAGGGCCAGGCGAGCAGTACTTC. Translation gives CSAVAGGPGEQYF.

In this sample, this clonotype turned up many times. The CDR3 DNA is TGTGCCAGCAGTTTGCGACAGGAGGAGGCCGGGGAGCTGTTTTTT. Its protein product is CASSLRQEEAGELFF. The chain couples TRBV28 to TRBJ2-2; possible D gene TRBD1, 6 bases. CDR3 length: 15 residues. Germline CDR1 MDHEN, CDR2 SYDVKM. Trimming took 3 bases from V and 6 from J, leaving 14 bases between them. Looking up the rest from reference TRBV28 and TRBJ2-2 gives the full variable domain: DVKVTQSSRYLVKRTGEKVFLECVQDMDHENMFWYRQDPGLGLRLIYFSYDVKMKEKGDIPEGYSVSREKKERFSLILESASTNQTSMYLCASSLRQEEAGELFFGEGSRLTVL.

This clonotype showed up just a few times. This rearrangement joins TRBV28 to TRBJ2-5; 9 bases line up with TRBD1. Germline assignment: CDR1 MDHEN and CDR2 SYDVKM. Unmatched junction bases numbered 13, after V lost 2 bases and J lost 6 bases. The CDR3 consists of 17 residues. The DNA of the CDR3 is TGTGCCAGCAGTTTAGCCGGGACAGGGACGAACGGACAGACCCAGTACTTC. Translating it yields CASSLAGTGTNGQTQYF.

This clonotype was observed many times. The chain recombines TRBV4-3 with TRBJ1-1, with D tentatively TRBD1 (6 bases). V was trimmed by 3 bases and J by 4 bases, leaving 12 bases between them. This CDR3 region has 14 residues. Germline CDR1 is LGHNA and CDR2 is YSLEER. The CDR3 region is CASSHRGGGTEAFF. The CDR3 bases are TGCGCCAGCAGCCACAGGGGTGGTGGCACTGAAGCTTTCTTT.